What follows are 23 T cell receptor beta chains derived from one specimen sequenced in a study of control samples from healthy donors and cancer patients. Using immunoSEQ multiplex PCR, the repertoire was profiled, and TCRdb retains in-frame clones only, with some absent. This repertoire shows approximately 90,000 clones, about 82% found once; its top ten account for 15% to 20%. The sequencing sample was made of blood. The receptors were sampled from a man aged 30 to 39 in good health.

As concerns this clone: Other nucleotide sequences in the sample specify the same CDR3. The genes are TRBV7-9 and TRBJ1-1, with a possible D match to TRBD1 (6 bases). This CDR3 spans 12 amino acids. In germline, CDR1 is SEHNR, CDR2 FQNEAQ (reference sequence). This CDR3 is CVSGGGGTEAFF. CDR3 DNA sequence: TGTGTATCGGGTGGGGGCGGCACTGAAGCTTTCTTT.

This chain links TRBV15 with TRBJ2-3; D may be TRBD1 (5 bases). Trimming left V 11 bases short and J 4 bases short, with 19 bases between. The germline V gene has CDR1 LNHNV and CDR2 YYDKDF (reference sequence). CDR3 length equals 14 residues. The CDR3 DNA reads as TGTGCCGCCGGTCTTAGCAGGGTCTCAGATACGCAGTATTTT. Translation gives CAAGLSRVSDTQYF.

This clone showed up just a few times. V usage is TRBV10-3 and J usage is TRBJ2-5; D may be TRBD2 (6 bases). This CDR3 region has 14 residues. Germline CDR1 is ENHRY and CDR2 is SYGVKD. The V gene lost 3 bases and the J gene lost 2 bases, with 10 bases spanning the gap. The CDR3 spells CAISDPGVQETQYF. CDR3 sequence (DNA): TGTGCCATCAGTGACCCGGGGGTTCAAGAGACCCAGTACTTC.

This chain links TRBV6-5 with TRBJ2-7, with TRBD1 identical over 7 bases. There are 14 residues in the CDR3. V shed 5 bases, J shed 6 bases, and the junction held 10 bases outside the gene matches. Germline assignment: CDR1 MNHEY and CDR2 SVGAGI. CDR3 loop: CASSLWDRLSEQYF. CDR3 bases: TGTGCCAGCAGTCTTTGGGACAGACTGTCCGAGCAGTACTTC.

The chain carries TRBV6-4 and TRBJ1-4, with TRBD1 as a possible D gene (5 bases). The V end lost 5 bases, the J end lost 7 bases, and 8 bases lay between the germline ends. Germline CDR1 and CDR2: MRHNA and SNTAGT. There are 12 residues in the CDR3. CDR3 sequence reads: CASSSGTEKLFF. Here the CDR3 DNA reads TGTGCCAGCAGTAGCGGGACTGAAAAACTGTTTTTT.

The chain employs TRBV7-2 and TRBJ2-5; 7 bases align to TRBD2. Germline trimming cut 2 bases from V and 2 bases from J; bases unmatched to any gene: 5. Germline V CDR1 and CDR2: SGHTA, FQGNSA. The CDR3 runs 15 residues. The CDR3 nucleotides are TGTGCCAGCAGCTTAAACCGGGGGGTGCAAGAGACCCAGTACTTC. It specifies CASSLNRGVQETQYF.

This chain uses TRBV27 with TRBJ2-2; D call uncertain. The germline V gene encodes CDR1 MNHEY and CDR2 SMNVEV (reference sequence). This CDR3 is 14 amino acids long. V was trimmed by 3 bases and J by 5 bases, leaving 10 bases between them. The CDR3 loop reads CASSFRRMTGELFF. The CDR3 region has the DNA TGTGCCAGCAGTTTCCGAAGGATGACCGGGGAGCTGTTTTTT.

The chain employs TRBV19 and TRBJ1-5; TRBD1 aligns across 8 bases. Looked up from germline, CDR1 is LNHDA and CDR2 is SQIVND (reference sequence). CDR3 length: 17 residues. The V gene end was trimmed by 9 bases and the J gene end by 7 bases; junction bases not matched to a gene: 20. The CDR3 here is CASRPPSGTGQYQPQHF. CDR3 bases: TGTGCCAGCCGACCTCCCTCGGGGACAGGTCAGTACCAGCCCCAGCATTTT.

With respect to this clone: Just one base apart from a much larger clone, this may be a read error. V and J are TRBV2 and TRBJ2-1; D may be TRBD2 (6 bases). Trimming cost V 0 bases and J 4 bases, with 7 bases left between them. The CDR3 is made up of 14 amino acids. CDR1 SNHLY and CDR2 FYNNEI come from the germline V gene. The CDR3 is CASSEAGGYNEQFF. The CDR3 bases are TGTGCCAGCAGTGAAGCGGGGGGTTACAATGAGCAGTTCTTC.

This sequence joins TRBV27 and TRBJ1-6, with D possibly matching TRBD1 (6 bases). The CDR3 contains 14 residues. CDR1 and CDR2 from the germline V gene are MNHEY and SMNVEV (reference sequence). The V end was cut by 6 bases, the J end by 6 bases, with 12 bases between. The DNA for the CDR3 is TGTGCCAGCAGACGACAGGACCTTAATTCACCCCTCCACTTT. It specifies CASRRQDLNSPLHF.

The gene calls are TRBV9 and TRBJ1-1; D unclear. The V end lost 0 bases, the J end lost 2 bases, and 8 bases lay between the germline ends. CDR1 is SGDLS, CDR2 YYNGEE, per germline. The CDR3 has 14 residues. CDR3 sequence reads: CASSVEATNTEAFF. The CDR3 nucleotides are TGTGCCAGCAGCGTAGAAGCAACTAACACTGAAGCTTTCTTT.

In its sample, this clone was seen a few times. The chain uses TRBV28 and TRBJ1-5, with 10 bases aligning to TRBD1. CDR1 is MDHEN, CDR2 SYDVKM, per germline. CDR3 length equals 15 residues. V lost 2 bases to trimming and J lost 7 bases; unmatched junction nucleotides: 5. The CDR3 region has the DNA TGTGCCAGCAGTTTAAGGACAGGGGGTTGGCAGCCCCAGCATTTT. Translated, it gives CASSLRTGGWQPQHF.

The chain uses TRBV11-2 and TRBJ2-2; D ambiguous. CDR3 length equals 12 residues. The germline V gene has CDR1 SGHAT and CDR2 FQNNGV. Trimming left V 4 bases short and J 4 bases short, with 4 bases between. The CDR3 is CASSYITGELFF. The CDR3 bases are TGTGCCAGCAGCTACATCACCGGGGAGCTGTTTTTT. The whole variable domain, filled in from reference TRBV11-2 and TRBJ2-2, reads EAGVAQSPRYKIIEKRQSVAFWCNPISGHATLYWYQQILGQGPKLLIQFQNNGVVDDSQLPKDRFSAERLKGVDSTLKIQPAKLEDSAVYLCASSYITGELFFGEGSRLTVL.

The gene calls are TRBV28 and TRBJ1-1, with D perhaps TRBD1 (6 bases). Trimming pared 8 bases from V and 6 bases from J, leaving 16 bases between. The germline V gene encodes CDR1 MDHEN and CDR2 SYDVKM. This CDR3 has 13 amino acids. The CDR3 sequence: CASVWGGGAEAFF. The CDR3 DNA sequence: TGTGCCAGCGTATGGGGCGGGGGCGCTGAAGCTTTCTTT.

CDR3 protein: CAISAGFGSEGYTF. CDR3 DNA sequence: TGTGCCATCAGTGCAGGGTTTGGTTCAGAGGGCTACACCTTC. The genes are TRBV10-3 and TRBJ1-2, with a tentative D call TRBD1 (5 bases). Per germline, CDR1 ENHRY and CDR2 SYGVKD. The V and J ends lost 4 bases and 8 bases respectively, with 17 bases between them. The CDR3 spans 14 residues.

This chain connects TRBV28 to TRBJ1-3; 9 bases map to TRBD1. The V gene's germline CDR1 is MDHEN and CDR2 SYDVKM. Germline trimming cut 5 bases from V and 1 base from J; bases unmatched to any gene: 0. The CDR3 has 14 residues. CDR3 sequence reads: CASSDRGSGNTIYF. CDR3 DNA: TGTGCCAGCAGTGACAGGGGGTCTGGAAACACCATATATTTT. The full variable domain, in which reference TRBV28 and TRBJ1-3 provide the parts outside the CDR3, is DVKVTQSSRYLVKRTGEKVFLECVQDMDHENMFWYRQDPGLGLRLIYFSYDVKMKEKGDIPEGYSVSREKKERFSLILESASTNQTSMYLCASSDRGSGNTIYFGEGSWLTVV.

This chain uses TRBV27 with TRBJ1-3, with TRBD1 identical over 11 bases. The CDR3 has 17 amino acids. With 2 bases clipped from V and 4 bases from J, the junction kept 7 bases outside the gene matches. In germline, CDR1 is MNHEY, CDR2 SMNVEV (reference sequence). CDR3 sequence (DNA): TGTGCCAGCAGTTTAAATGGACAGGGGGCGCGGGGAAACACCATATATTTT. Protein sequence: CASSLNGQGARGNTIYF.

The CDR3 DNA sequence: TGTGCCAGCAGCACCCACAGGGTTGACGCTGAAGCTTTCTTT. Protein product: CASSTHRVDAEAFF. The chain joins TRBV7-2 to TRBJ1-1; weak D call: TRBD1 (6 bases). V lost 5 bases and J lost 6, with 16 bases in between. This CDR3 contains 14 residues. CDR1 is SGHTA, CDR2 FQGNSA, per germline.

The chain couples TRBV10-3 to TRBJ1-3, with 7 bases matching TRBD1. CDR1 and CDR2 from the germline V gene are ENHRY and SYGVKD. J lost 8 bases, V lost 0 bases, and 7 bases had no gene match. The CDR3 runs to 15 residues. The DNA of the CDR3 is TGTGCCATCAGTGAGTCGACAGGGATTGTAGACACCATATATTTT. This sequence encodes CAISESTGIVDTIYF.

The V gene is TRBV11-2, the J gene TRBJ2-1; no reliable D call. Per the germline V gene, CDR1 is SGHAT and CDR2 is FQNNGV. This CDR3 has 15 amino acids. Between the trimmed V and J ends, which lost 0 bases and 5 bases, there was a span of 11 bases. CDR3 coding DNA: TGTGCCAGCAGCTTAGAAGTGGGATTAAACAATGAGCAGTTCTTC. Translated: CASSLEVGLNNEQFF.

V usage is TRBV6-1 and J usage is TRBJ1-3; TRBD1 aligns across 7 bases. Per germline, CDR1 MNHNS and CDR2 SASEGT. The CDR3 spans 14 residues. V was pared by 3 bases and J by 8 bases, with 7 bases of the junction left unmatched. The CDR3 loop reads CASSDRGGVYTIYF. CDR3 in DNA: TGTGCCAGCAGTGACCGAGGGGGCGTGTACACCATATATTTT.

The V and J genes are TRBV6-2 or TRBV6-3 and TRBJ1-5; possible D gene TRBD1, 6 bases. The V end lost 6 bases, the J end lost 7 bases, and 16 bases lay between the germline ends. This CDR3 comprises 14 residues. CDR1 and CDR2 (germline): MNHEY, SVGEGT. CDR3 residues: CASSPPGDTQPQHF. The CDR3 DNA reads TGTGCCAGCAGCCCGCCAGGGGATACGCAGCCCCAGCATTTT.

This chain links TRBV5-6 with TRBJ1-3; D not resolved. Germline-derived CDR1 and CDR2 are SGHDT and YYEEEE. Trimming cost V 3 bases and J 3 bases, with 19 bases left between them. The CDR3 extends over 17 amino acids. This CDR3 is CASSSLRGPLGGNTIYF. The CDR3 DNA sequence: TGTGCCAGCAGCTCACTCCGGGGTCCCCTAGGTGGAAACACCATATATTTT.